This record looks at one TCR beta chain sequence and its context. The antigen is undetermined. This record comes from a study of T cells expressing NK-cell markers. At the level of the study: Sorted CD3+CD56+NKG2C+, CD3+CD56+NKG2C- and CD3+CD56-NKG2C+ T-cell subsets were beta-chain profiled.

The cDNA for TCR beta came from 5'RACE template switching with UMIs. TCRdb re-called the 5' RACE reads and catalogs CDR3 proteins one per entry, DNA excluded. The table lists 500,000 or so distinct CDR3 sequences, with approximately 3.6% in the top ten. Whole-study results and caveats: In several donors, dominant clonotypes made up about 28.3-65% of CD3+CD56-NKG2C+ cells. The dominant NKG2C+ clonotypes represented roughly 1.0-7.5% of CD8+ T cells in about six donors.

In germline, CDR1 is MGHDK, CDR2 SYGVNS. The CDR3 runs 11 residues. The receptor was isolated from a man aged 18 to 29 in good health. This chain joins TRBV25-1 and TRBJ2-1. The sequencing sample was made of blood T cells: a sorted CD56 or NKG2C T cell subset, CD4+ or CD8+ T cells, or bulk PBMC T cells (not recorded which). This chain's CDR3 is CASSGTNEQFF.